Detailed here is one TCR beta chain. Its antigen is as yet unknown. Method: immunoSEQ multiplex PCR; TCRdb's copy keeps in-frame clones and lacks some. The sample has under 80,000 clones, approximately 90% seen once. The data belong to a study of T cell responses to AZD1222 COVID-19 vaccine. Germline V gene lookup returns CDR1 SGHNT and CDR2 YYREEE (reference sequence). This CDR3 is 14 amino acids long. The V end was cut by 3 bases, the J end by 0 bases, with 9 bases between. General study results and limits: Donors were mostly white British, more females; clonal diversity possibly underestimated. Variant regions that are unmutated are reportedly the target of nearly half of spike-specific TCRs.

The chain links TRBV5-4 to TRBJ2-5, with a tentative D call TRBD2 (5 bases). This receptor was identified in an adult who received the AZD1222 COVID-19 vaccine. The sample in question was peripheral blood, obtained 28 days after the second AZD1222 dose. The CDR3 bases are TGTGCCAGCAGCTGGGGAGTCTACCAAGAGACCCAGTACTTC. Its translation is CASSWGVYQETQYF.